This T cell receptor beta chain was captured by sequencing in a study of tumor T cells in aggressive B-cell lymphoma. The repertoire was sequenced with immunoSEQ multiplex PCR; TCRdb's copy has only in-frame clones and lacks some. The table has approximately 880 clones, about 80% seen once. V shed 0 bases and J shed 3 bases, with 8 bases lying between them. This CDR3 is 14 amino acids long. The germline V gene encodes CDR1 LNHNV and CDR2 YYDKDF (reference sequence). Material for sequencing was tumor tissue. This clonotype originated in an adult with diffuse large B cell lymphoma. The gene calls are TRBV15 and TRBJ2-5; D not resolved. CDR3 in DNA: TGTGCCACCAGCAGAGAGGTAGTTGAAGAGACCCAGTACTTC. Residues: CATSREVVEETQYF.